The 16 T cell receptor beta chains below come from one sample, sequenced in a study of blood T cell repertoires in COVID-19. Repertoires were generated with immunoSEQ multiplex PCR, while TCRdb's copy carries only in-frame clones and drops some. This sample has about 400,000 clones, with more than 75% found just once. The sample taken for sequencing was PBMCs or T cells enriched from blood (not recorded which). The source of these receptors is a woman in her thirties who had recovered from COVID-19.

The J gene is TRBJ1-2, the V gene TRBV19; 10 nucleotides agree with TRBD1. Germline lookup yields CDR1 LNHDA and CDR2 SQIVND (reference sequence). The V gene end was trimmed by 9 bases and the J gene end by 4 bases; junction bases not matched to a gene: 14. The CDR3 consists of 16 residues. The CDR3, as DNA: TGTGCCAGCCTCCGGGACAGGGGATCCTTCTTCTATGGCTACACCTTC. Translated, it gives CASLRDRGSFFYGYTF.

The chain carries TRBV19 and TRBJ1-2, with 8 bases fitting TRBD1. J was trimmed by 1 base and V by 3 bases; bases with no gene match: 4. The CDR3 is made up of 15 amino acids. CDR1 and CDR2 from the germline V gene are LNHDA and SQIVND (reference sequence). The CDR3 sequence: CASSIMTGVNYGYTF. In DNA, the CDR3 is TGTGCCAGTAGTATTATGACAGGGGTTAACTATGGCTACACCTTC.

This sequence joins TRBV3-1 (or the pseudogene TRBV3-2) and TRBJ1-5; no reliable D call. This CDR3 spans 14 amino acids. Per the germline V gene, CDR1 is LGHDT and CDR2 is YNNKEL (reference sequence). V lost 5 bases and J 0 bases, leaving 8 bases between the germline ends. Here the CDR3 reads CASSYGNSNQPQHF. DNA for the CDR3: TGTGCCAGCAGCTACGGGAATAGCAATCAGCCCCAGCATTTT.

V gene TRBV2 combines with J gene TRBJ1-3; the D gene is possibly TRBD1 (6 bases). Trimming removed 2 bases from V and 5 bases from J, with 10 bases in between. This CDR3 is built from 14 residues. The V gene's germline CDR1 is SNHLY and CDR2 FYNNEI. The CDR3 nucleotides read TGTGCCAGCAGTGAAACAGGGCCAAGAAACACCATATATTTT. It yields the protein CASSETGPRNTIYF.

The J gene is TRBJ2-3, the V gene TRBV7-9, with 10 bases identical to TRBD1. The germline CDR1 and CDR2 sequences are SEHNR and FQNEAQ (reference sequence). The CDR3 contains 14 residues. V dropped 4 bases and J dropped 4; count of bases not matched to a gene: 2. This CDR3 reads CASSSGQGADTQYF. The CDR3, as DNA: TGTGCCAGCAGCTCAGGACAGGGGGCAGATACGCAGTATTTT.

The genes are TRBV12-3 or TRBV12-4 and TRBJ1-1, with D possibly being TRBD1 (6 bases). The CDR3 runs 13 residues. V lost 6 bases and J lost 2, with 10 bases in between. The CDR3 nucleotides are TGTGCCAGCAGGGACAGCTTAAACACTGAAGCTTTCTTT. The encoded protein is CASRDSLNTEAFF.

The chain employs TRBV2 and TRBJ2-1; 7 nucleotides align to TRBD2. Germline values: CDR1 SNHLY, CDR2 FYNNEI. V shed 6 bases and J 6 bases; nucleotides not matched to a gene: 8. The CDR3 covers 14 residues. CDR3 coding DNA: TGTGCCAGCAGCGGCCCGAGCGGGGCCAATGAGCAGTTCTTC. It encodes CASSGPSGANEQFF.

The chain has TRBV28 and TRBJ2-7; possible D gene TRBD1, 6 bases. From germline, CDR1 is MDHEN and CDR2 SYDVKM. CDR3 size: 12 residues. The V gene lost 7 bases and the J gene lost 3 bases, with 10 bases spanning the gap. CDR3 amino acids: CASKGVHYEQYF. For the CDR3, the DNA is TGTGCCAGCAAGGGGGTCCACTACGAGCAGTACTTC.

The chain carries TRBV3-1 (or the pseudogene TRBV3-2) and TRBJ1-6, with D uncertain. Germline loops: CDR1 LGHDT, CDR2 YNNKEL (reference sequence). The CDR3 is 17 amino acids. Trimming shortened V by 1 base and J by 0 bases, and 10 bases separated the two germline ends. The CDR3: CASSQAGTSSYNSPLHF. In nucleotides, the CDR3 is TGTGCCAGCAGCCAAGCTGGCACTAGCTCCTATAATTCACCCCTCCACTTT.

V gene TRBV5-6 combines with J gene TRBJ1-1, with a possible D match to TRBD1 (5 bases). Trimming pared 4 bases from V and 4 bases from J, leaving 8 bases between. CDR1 and CDR2 from the germline V gene are SGHDT and YYEEEE. This CDR3 spans 12 amino acids. This CDR3 is CASSAGPTEAFF. For the CDR3, the DNA is TGTGCCAGCAGCGCAGGGCCCACTGAAGCTTTCTTT.

This clone has a single count. The chain recombines TRBV6-5 with TRBJ1-2; TRBD1 aligns across 8 bases. The CDR3 sequence is 14 residues long. Germline lookup yields CDR1 MNHEY and CDR2 SVGAGI. V gave up 6 bases and J gave up 3 bases; unmatched junction bases: 6. CDR3 coding DNA: TGTGCCAGCAGAATCGGACAGGGCGACTATGGCTACACCTTC. This sequence encodes CASRIGQGDYGYTF.

The V call is TRBV9, the J call TRBJ1-2; D not resolved. The CDR3 loop spans 12 amino acids. Germline loops: CDR1 SGDLS, CDR2 YYNGEE. V lost 0 bases to trimming and J lost 14 bases, with 14 bases between them. The CDR3 loop is CASSVEAGPTTF. The CDR3 DNA sequence: TGTGCCAGCAGCGTAGAGGCGGGTCCTACAACCTTC.

The J gene is TRBJ1-2, the V gene TRBV27; tentative D call: TRBD1 (6 bases). Trimming cost V 4 bases and J 5 bases, with 14 bases left between them. The CDR3 contains 14 residues. Germline V CDR1 and CDR2: MNHEY, SMNVEV (reference sequence). The DNA for the CDR3 is TGTGCCAGCAGTTCACTCTCACAGGGATATGGCTACACCTTC. Translation: CASSSLSQGYGYTF.

The genes are TRBV27 and TRBJ2-1; 8 bases align to TRBD2. V shed 2 bases and J 7 bases; nucleotides not matched to a gene: 13. CDR1 is MNHEY, CDR2 SMNVEV, per germline (reference sequence). CDR3 length: 17 residues. The CDR3 spells CASSLRERGPLSNEQFF. CDR3 in DNA: TGTGCCAGCAGTTTACGGGAGCGGGGGCCGCTGTCAAATGAGCAGTTCTTC.

The chain recombines TRBV7-8 with TRBJ1-3; D remains ambiguous. Per germline, CDR1 SGHVS and CDR2 FQNEAQ. This CDR3 has 15 residues. V was trimmed by 1 base and J by 0 bases, leaving 7 bases between them. CDR3 loop: CASSLESVSGNTIYF. The CDR3 region has the DNA TGTGCCAGCAGCTTAGAAAGCGTCTCTGGAAACACCATATATTTT.

This chain connects TRBV15 to TRBJ1-2; TRBD1 agrees at 7 bases. This CDR3 has 14 amino acids. The V segment lost 2 bases and the J segment 3 bases; nucleotides outside the gene matches: 3. CDR1 LNHNV and CDR2 YYDKDF come from the germline V gene (reference sequence). This CDR3 is CATSRTGTDYGYTF. The CDR3 bases are TGTGCCACCAGCAGAACTGGGACAGACTATGGCTACACCTTC.